The source of this T cell receptor beta chain is a study of blood T cell repertoires in COVID-19. Per the original data handling: For nucleated cells, counts were estimated from reference gene primer amplification. The assay was immunoSEQ multiplex PCR, and TCRdb's table has in-frame clones only and misses some. That table is the source of V, J and clone size, and D and trimming were worked out from the DNA. The table lists over 85,000 clones, 70% to 85% of them singletons. This CDR3 contains 15 residues. CDR1 SEHNR and CDR2 FQNEAQ come from the germline V gene (reference sequence). Deletions cut 2 bases from V and 2 bases from J, with 12 bases between.

Sequenced sample: peripheral blood. The receptor was isolated from a woman of 80 years or more with COVID-19, enrolled during active disease. The chain is built from TRBV7-9 and TRBJ2-5; the D gene is possibly TRBD1 (6 bases). CDR3 amino acids: CASSLTGTAQETQYF. CDR3 DNA: TGTGCCAGCAGCTTAACAGGGACCGCTCAAGAGACCCAGTACTTC.